The TCR beta chain under discussion was sequenced for a study of T cell responses to AZD1222 COVID-19 vaccine. Study results and caveats: In a largely white British group with more females than males, clonal diversity was possibly underestimated.

Clones were sequenced by immunoSEQ multiplex PCR, and TCRdb holds only the in-frame ones, with some missing. The data show roughly 120,000 clones, around 93% seen once. Germline CDR1 and CDR2: SGHNT and YYREEE (reference sequence). Deletions cut 3 bases from V and 3 bases from J, with 13 bases between. This CDR3 has 15 amino acids. To note about this clone: As yet, its antigen is unknown.

Specimen: peripheral blood, collected 28 days after the second AZD1222 dose. The origin of this receptor is an adult who received the AZD1222 COVID-19 vaccine. V and J are TRBV5-4 and TRBJ1-5, with a possible D match to TRBD1 (5 bases). CDR3 residues: CASSSGTGNNQPQHF. The CDR3 DNA follows: TGTGCCAGCAGCTCCGGGACTGGAAACAATCAGCCCCAGCATTTT.